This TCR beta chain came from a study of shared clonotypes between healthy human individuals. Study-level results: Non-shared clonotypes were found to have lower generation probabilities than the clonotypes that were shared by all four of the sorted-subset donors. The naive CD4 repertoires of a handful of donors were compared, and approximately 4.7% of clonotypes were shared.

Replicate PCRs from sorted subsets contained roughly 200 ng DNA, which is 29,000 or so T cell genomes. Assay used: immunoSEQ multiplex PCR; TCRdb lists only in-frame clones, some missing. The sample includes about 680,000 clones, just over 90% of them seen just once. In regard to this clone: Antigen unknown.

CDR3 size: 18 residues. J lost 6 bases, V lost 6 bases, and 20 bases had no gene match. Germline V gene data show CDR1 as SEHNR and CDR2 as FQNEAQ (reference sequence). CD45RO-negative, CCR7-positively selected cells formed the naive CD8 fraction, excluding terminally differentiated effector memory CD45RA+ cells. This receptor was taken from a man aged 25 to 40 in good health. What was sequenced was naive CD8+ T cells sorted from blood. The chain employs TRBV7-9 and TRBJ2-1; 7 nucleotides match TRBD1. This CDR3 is CASRPKGARNPSFNEQFF. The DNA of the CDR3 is TGTGCCAGCAGACCCAAGGGGGCAAGGAATCCGAGCTTCAATGAGCAGTTCTTC. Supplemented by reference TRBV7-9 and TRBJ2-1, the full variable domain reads DTGVSQNPRHKITKRGQNVTFRCDPISEHNRLYWYRQTLGQGPEFLTYFQNEAQLEKSRLLSDRFSAERPKGSFSTLEIQRTEQGDSAMYLCASRPKGARNPSFNEQFFGPGTRLTVL.